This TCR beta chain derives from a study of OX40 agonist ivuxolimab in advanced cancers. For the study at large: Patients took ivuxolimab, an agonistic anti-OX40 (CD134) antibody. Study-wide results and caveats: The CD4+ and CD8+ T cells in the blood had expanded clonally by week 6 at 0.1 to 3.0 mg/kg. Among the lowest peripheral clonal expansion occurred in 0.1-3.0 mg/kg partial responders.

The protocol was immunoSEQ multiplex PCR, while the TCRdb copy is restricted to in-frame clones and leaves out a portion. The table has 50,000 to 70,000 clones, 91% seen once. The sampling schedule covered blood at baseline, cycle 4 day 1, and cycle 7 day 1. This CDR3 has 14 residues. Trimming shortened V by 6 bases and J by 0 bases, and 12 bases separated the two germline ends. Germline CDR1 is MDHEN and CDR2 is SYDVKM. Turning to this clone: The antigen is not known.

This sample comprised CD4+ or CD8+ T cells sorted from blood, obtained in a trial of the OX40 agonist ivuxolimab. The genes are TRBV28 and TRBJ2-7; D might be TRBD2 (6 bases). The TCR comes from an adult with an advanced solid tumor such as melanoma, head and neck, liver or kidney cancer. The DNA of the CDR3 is TGTGCCAGCAGACCAGCGGGTCTCTCCTACGAGCAGTACTTC. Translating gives CASRPAGLSYEQYF.